The present TCR beta chain was sequenced within a study of cytomegalovirus exposure and HLA in healthy donors. Study context: Per a later analysis, the roughly 640 first-cohort and some 130 validation repertoires shared one platform.

TCRdb keeps only in-frame clones here, not all; method: immunoSEQ multiplex PCR. The sample lists fewer than 350,000 clones; over 75% were seen once. The CDR3 is 15 residues long. Deletions cut 4 bases from V and 3 bases from J, with 15 bases between. CDR1 MGHRA and CDR2 YSYEKL come from the germline V gene. Sample: PBMCs. This TCR was recovered from a woman aged 18-29 years in good health and CMV-seronegative. V is TRBV4-1 and J is TRBJ1-1; D remains ambiguous. In DNA form, the CDR3 reads TGCGCCAGCAGCCCTCCCGGTATCTCGGACACTGAAGCTTTCTTT. Translating it yields CASSPPGISDTEAFF.